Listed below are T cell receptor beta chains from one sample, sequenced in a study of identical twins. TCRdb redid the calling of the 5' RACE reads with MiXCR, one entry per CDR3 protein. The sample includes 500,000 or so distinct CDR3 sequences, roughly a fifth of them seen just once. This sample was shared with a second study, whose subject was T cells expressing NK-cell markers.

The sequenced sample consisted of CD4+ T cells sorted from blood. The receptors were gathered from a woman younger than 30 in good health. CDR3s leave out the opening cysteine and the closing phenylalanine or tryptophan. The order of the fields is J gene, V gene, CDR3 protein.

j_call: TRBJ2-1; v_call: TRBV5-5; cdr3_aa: ASSHTGYDEQF
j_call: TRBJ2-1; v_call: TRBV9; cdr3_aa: ASSGGRTSGTIHEQF
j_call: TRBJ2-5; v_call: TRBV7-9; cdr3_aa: ASSLALAGETQY
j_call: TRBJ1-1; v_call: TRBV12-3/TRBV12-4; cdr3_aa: ASSSVRTGSF
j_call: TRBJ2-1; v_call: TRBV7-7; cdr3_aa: ASSFALAVYNEQF
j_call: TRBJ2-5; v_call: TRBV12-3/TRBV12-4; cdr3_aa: ASRNPRGKTQY
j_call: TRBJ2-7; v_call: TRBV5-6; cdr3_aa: ASSLGPREY
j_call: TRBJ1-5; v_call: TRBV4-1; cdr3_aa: ASSQGLKGTRNQPQH
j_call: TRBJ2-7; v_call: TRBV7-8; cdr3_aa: ASSLGEGTYEQY
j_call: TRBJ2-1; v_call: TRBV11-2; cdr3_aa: ASRSMKRKLSYNEQF
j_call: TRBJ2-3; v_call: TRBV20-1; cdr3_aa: SALRAEDTDTQY
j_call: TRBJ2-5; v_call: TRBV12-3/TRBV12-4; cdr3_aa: ASSLWAGQETQY
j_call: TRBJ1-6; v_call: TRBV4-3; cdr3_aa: ASSHSKIRSSPLH
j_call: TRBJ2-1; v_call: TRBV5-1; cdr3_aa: ASSVTSGGTIYNEQF
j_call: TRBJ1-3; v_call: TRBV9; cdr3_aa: ASSGVLGPGNTIY
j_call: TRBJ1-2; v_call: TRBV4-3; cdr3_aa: ASKQEVLGYGYT
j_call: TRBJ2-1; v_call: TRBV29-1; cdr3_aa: SVIGLAGGLGEQF
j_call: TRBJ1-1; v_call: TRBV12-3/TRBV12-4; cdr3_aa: ASSLPPGRMNTEAF
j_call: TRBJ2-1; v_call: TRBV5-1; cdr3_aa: ASSQRPTEYNEQF
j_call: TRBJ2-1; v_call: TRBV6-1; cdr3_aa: ASRGSSYNEQF
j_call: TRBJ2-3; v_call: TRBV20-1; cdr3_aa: SARVTSGRARLPTDTQY
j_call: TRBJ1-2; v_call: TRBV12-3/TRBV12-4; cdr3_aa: ASRDRNNYGYT
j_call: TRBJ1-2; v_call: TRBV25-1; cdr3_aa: ASRGTGASYGYT
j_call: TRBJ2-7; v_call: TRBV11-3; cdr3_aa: ASSGLGPTEQY
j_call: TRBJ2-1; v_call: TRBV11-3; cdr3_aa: ASSFAGGRVDEQF
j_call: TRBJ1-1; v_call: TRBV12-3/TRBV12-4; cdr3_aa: ASSYGANTEAF
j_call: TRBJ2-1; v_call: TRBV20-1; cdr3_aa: SASTTRTVEQF